This is a list of T cell receptor beta chains from one sample in a study of blood T cells in healthy people across ages. TCRdb independently ran MiXCR on the 5' RACE reads; one entry per CDR3 protein. Among around 1,500,000 distinct CDR3 sequences listed, under 30% were seen once. The sequenced sample consisted of blood. Every receptor here comes from a woman aged 25 to 39 in good health. The CDR3 runs from the conserved cysteine through the conserved F or W. D genes are given only for firm matches. The size of a clone is reported for some rows only, either as once, few or many, or as a class for expanded clones.

d_call,clone_size,v_call,j_call,cdr3_nt,cdr3_aa
NA,NA,TRBV6-5,TRBJ2-5,TGTGCCAGCAGTTACTATCATCAAGAGACCCAGTACTTC,CASSYYHQETQYF
NA,NA,TRBV15,TRBJ1-4,TGTGCCACCAGCAGAGCTGGAACTAATGAAAAACTGTTTTTT,CATSRAGTNEKLFF
TRBD1,few,TRBV6-1,TRBJ2-2,TGTGCCAGCAGGGGACAGTTGAACACCGGGGAGCTGTTTTTT,CASRGQLNTGELFF
NA,few,TRBV7-2,TRBJ2-1,TGTGCCAGCAGCTTTCAGGGGAACAAGTACAATGAGCAGTTCTTC,CASSFQGNKYNEQFF
TRBD1,few,TRBV28,TRBJ2-4,TGTGCCAGCAGTACCGGGACAGGGGGGGTAGCGGGAGATAAAAACATTCAGTACTTC,CASSTGTGGVAGDKNIQYF
NA,few,TRBV2,TRBJ2-6,TGTGCCAGCAGTGGGGAGAACTCTGGGGCCAACGTCCTGACTTTC,CASSGENSGANVLTF
NA,many,TRBV20-1,TRBJ1-6,TGCAGTGCGCGGATTACGACAGGCAACTCACCCCTCCACTTT,CSARITTGNSPLHF
NA,many,TRBV7-9,TRBJ2-7,TGTGCCAGCAGCTTAGCTAGTATGGGCTCCGAGCAGTACTTC,CASSLASMGSEQYF
NA,many,TRBV7-2,TRBJ1-5,TGTGCCAGCAGCCGGACACCTGCTAGCAATCAGCCCCAGCATTTT,CASSRTPASNQPQHF
NA,NA,TRBV28,TRBJ2-7,TGTGCCAGTATCAGGTGGGGCACCTACGAGCAGTACTTC,CASIRWGTYEQYF
NA,few,TRBV7-2,TRBJ2-5,TGTGCCAGCAGCTTAGAGGGGGATACGGGGGCCAAAGATACCCAGTACTTC,CASSLEGDTGAKDTQYF
TRBD1,many,TRBV7-2,TRBJ2-7,TGTGCCAGCAGCCGGGACAGGGCCTCCTACGAGCAGTACTTC,CASSRDRASYEQYF
TRBD2,many,TRBV7-2,TRBJ2-5,TGTGCCAGCAGCGGACTAGCGGGAGAAGAGACCCAGTACTTC,CASSGLAGEETQYF
TRBD2,few,TRBV5-1,TRBJ2-3,TGCGCCAGCAGCTGGGTTCTAGCGGACTCTAGCACAGATACGCAGTATTTT,CASSWVLADSSTDTQYF
TRBD2,NA,TRBV3-1,TRBJ2-5,TGTGCCAGCAGCCAGTCCAGCCCCGGGGGGGAGACCCAGTACTTC,CASSQSSPGGETQYF
TRBD2,NA,TRBV20-1,TRBJ2-1,TGCAGTGGCCCCGGACTAGCTGAATCCTACAATGAGCAGTTCTTC,CSGPGLAESYNEQFF
TRBD2,few,TRBV6-1,TRBJ2-4,TGTGCCAGCAGCCGCACTAGCGGCCGGTCTCTATACTACAATGAGCAGTACTTC,CASSRTSGRSLYYNEQYF
NA,NA,TRBV12-3/TRBV12-4,TRBJ2-5,TGTGCCAGCAGTCCCACGGTGGGTATAGAGACCCAGTACTTC,CASSPTVGIETQYF
TRBD2,many,TRBV29-1,TRBJ2-3,TGCAGCGTTGTCACTAGCGGAAGCACAGATACGCAGTATTTT,CSVVTSGSTDTQYF
NA,many,TRBV4-1,TRBJ2-7,TGCGCCAGCAGCCAAGAAGGCAGGGGCGACGAGCAGTACTTC,CASSQEGRGDEQYF
NA,NA,TRBV4-1,TRBJ1-4,TGCGCCAGCAGGCACATTGGGGGGGCGGTGAATGAAAAACTGTTTTTT,CASRHIGGAVNEKLFF
NA,NA,TRBV25-1,TRBJ2-2,TGTGCCAGCAGTGAATATACGGCAGGGGAGGAGCTGTTTTTT,CASSEYTAGEELFF
NA,NA,TRBV5-1,TRBJ2-3,TGCGTCAGCAGCTTGGTTACCCCTGGGACAGATACGCAGTATTTT,CVSSLVTPGTDTQYF
TRBD2,few,TRBV20-1,TRBJ2-7,TGCAGTGCTAGACTACCTCCTAGCGGGGGAGAGCAGTACTTC,CSARLPPSGGEQYF
NA,NA,TRBV7-2,TRBJ2-3,TGTGCCAGCAGCGTAAGAGTGGGCGCAGATACGCAGTATTTT,CASSVRVGADTQYF
TRBD2,few,TRBV20-1,TRBJ2-3,TGCAGTGCTAGAACCTTAGCGGGGAACACAGATACGCAGTATTTT,CSARTLAGNTDTQYF
NA,NA,TRBV10-3,TRBJ2-7,TGTGCCATCGGCTACGGAGACTACGAGCAGTACTTC,CAIGYGDYEQYF
NA,NA,TRBV27,TRBJ1-5,TGTGCCAGCAGTTTTCGCGGCGGATACAATCAGCCCCAGCATTTT,CASSFRGGYNQPQHF
NA,many,TRBV5-5,TRBJ2-4,TGTGCCAGCAGCACCACGGACGCAGCCAAAAACATTCAGTACTTC,CASSTTDAAKNIQYF
TRBD2,many,TRBV9,TRBJ2-1,TGTGCCAGCAGCGTACGGGGGGGCGTCGACAATGAGCAGTTCTTC,CASSVRGGVDNEQFF
TRBD1,few,TRBV28,TRBJ2-7,TGTGCCAGCAGTTTATGGGACAGGTCCAGCGAGCAGTACTTC,CASSLWDRSSEQYF
NA,few,TRBV5-1,TRBJ2-7,TGCGCCAGCAGGAACGACAACTACGAGCAGTACTTC,CASRNDNYEQYF
NA,many,TRBV28,TRBJ2-7,TGTGCCAGCAGTTTAAATGATCGTTACGAGCAGTACTTC,CASSLNDRYEQYF
TRBD2,NA,TRBV7-9,TRBJ2-7,TGTGCCAGCAGCTCCAGCGGGGGGGCCCTTTTCGACGAGCAGTACTTC,CASSSSGGALFDEQYF
NA,NA,TRBV12-3/TRBV12-4,TRBJ2-7,TGTGCCAGCAGTTTCCCGACACGCACCACCTACGAGCAGTACTTC,CASSFPTRTTYEQYF
NA,NA,TRBV5-6,TRBJ2-1,TGTGCCAGCAGCGTTGCGACGCACAATGAGCAGTTCTTC,CASSVATHNEQFF
NA,NA,TRBV29-1,TRBJ2-1,TGCAGCGTCACACAGGGGTCGGGAGATGAGCAGTTCTTC,CSVTQGSGDEQFF
NA,NA,TRBV7-2,TRBJ1-5,TGTGCCAGCAGCTTAGGAGGGTCGGGCTCCGATCAGCCCCAGCATTTT,CASSLGGSGSDQPQHF
NA,NA,TRBV12-3/TRBV12-4,TRBJ1-1,TGTGCCAGCAGCTACGAGTGGGGGGCTGAAGCTTTCTTT,CASSYEWGAEAFF
NA,few,TRBV6-6,TRBJ1-1,TGTGCCAGCAGTTACGCCGGGACGGTGAACACTGAAGCTTTCTTT,CASSYAGTVNTEAFF
NA,few,TRBV4-1,TRBJ2-6,TGCGCCAGCAGCCACCCTATCGGAACGGGATACTCTGGGGCCAACGTCCTGACTTTC,CASSHPIGTGYSGANVLTF
NA,few,TRBV28,TRBJ2-7,TGTGCCAGCAGTTTGGTAGGGTTTTCCTACGAGCAGTACTTC,CASSLVGFSYEQYF
TRBD2,few,TRBV7-9,TRBJ2-3,TGTGCCAGCAGCAAAGGGGGAGCGGGAGGGCCCAGTGCAGATACGCAGTATTTT,CASSKGGAGGPSADTQYF
TRBD1,NA,TRBV11-2,TRBJ1-2,TGTACCAGCAGCTCGGGACAGGGGCGGAACTATGGCTACACCTTC,CTSSSGQGRNYGYTF
NA,NA,TRBV28,TRBJ2-1,TGTGCCAGCAGTCCAAGACTACTAGCAAATGAGCAGTTCTTC,CASSPRLLANEQFF
NA,few,TRBV5-5,TRBJ2-7,TGTGCCAGCAGTCTAACAGGGCCGGCGGACGAGCAGTACTTC,CASSLTGPADEQYF
NA,once,TRBV6-6,TRBJ1-2,TGTGCCACGACTGGCACGGCCTATGGCTACACCTTC,CATTGTAYGYTF
TRBD1,NA,TRBV5-1,TRBJ1-2,TGCGCCAGCAGCTGGGAGACAGGGGACGGCTACACCTTC,CASSWETGDGYTF
TRBD2,NA,TRBV20-1,TRBJ2-3,TGCAGTGCGAGTCGGGGGGGCCTGGAGACAGATACGCAGTATTTT,CSASRGGLETDTQYF
TRBD2,many,TRBV6-2/TRBV6-3,TRBJ2-1,TGTGCCAGCAGTCGCCAGCGGGGGGTCTACAATGAGCAGTTCTTC,CASSRQRGVYNEQFF
NA,NA,TRBV13,TRBJ1-1,TGTGCCAGCAGTCTAGACAGCAACACTAAAGCTTTCTTT,CASSLDSNTKAFF
TRBD1,NA,TRBV5-1,TRBJ2-5,TGCACCAGCAGCGCCCCCCGACAGGGTCAAGAGACCCAGTACTTC,CTSSAPRQGQETQYF
TRBD2,NA,TRBV11-2,TRBJ2-1,TGTGCCAGCAGCTTAAACGGCGGGGGGGCAGGAGAGCAGTTCTTC,CASSLNGGGAGEQFF
NA,many,TRBV12-3/TRBV12-4,TRBJ2-1,TGTGCCAGCAGTTATCAAAACTCCTACAATGAGCAGTTCTTC,CASSYQNSYNEQFF
NA,NA,TRBV2,TRBJ2-7,TGTGCCAGCAAGTTCGGGTCGGGGGTTTACGAGCAGTACTTC,CASKFGSGVYEQYF
NA,NA,TRBV5-6,TRBJ2-1,TGTGCCAGCAGCATCGTCACTGAGCAGTTCTTC,CASSIVTEQFF
NA,few,TRBV11-2,TRBJ2-7,TGTGCCAGTGAGGGACGGTTGATTTACGAGCAGTACTTC,CASEGRLIYEQYF
NA,NA,TRBV7-2,TRBJ2-2,TGTGCCAGCAGCATGGGACTGCCTGGCGGGGAGCTGTTTTTT,CASSMGLPGGELFF
NA,few,TRBV28,TRBJ1-1,TGCGCCAGCAGCTTCAGGGCCGGGACTGAAGCTTTCTTT,CASSFRAGTEAFF
TRBD2,NA,TRBV7-2,TRBJ2-3,TGTGCCAGCAGCAAGATAGCGGGGGGGCCGATCGGAAGCACAGATACGCAGTATTTT,CASSKIAGGPIGSTDTQYF